This TCR beta chain was sequenced during a study of blood T cell repertoires in COVID-19. Study as a whole: Acute and convalescent COVID-19 specimens originated in the United States, Italy and Spain. T cells, B-cell-depleted T cells, or PBMCs provided the cDNA or gDNA that served as material.

As handled by the study authors: Amplifying reference gene primers gave estimates of nucleated cell counts. TCRdb's copy holds only in-frame clones and misses some; the assay was immunoSEQ multiplex PCR. Clonal size and the V and J genes are those of that table, whereas D and trimming came from the DNA. The sample holds roughly 300,000 clones; 81% are singletons and the top ten take over 2.5%. This receptor was obtained from a woman aged 60-75 years with active or convalescent COVID-19. What was sequenced was peripheral blood.

The chain's CDR3 is CASSLVASGGTDTQYF. For the CDR3, the DNA is TGTGCCAGCAGCTTAGTGGCTAGCGGGGGCACAGATACGCAGTATTTT. The chain has TRBV7-6 and TRBJ2-3, with 9 bases matching TRBD2. V shed 1 base, J shed 1 base, and the junction held 3 bases outside the gene matches. This CDR3 has 16 residues. CDR1 is SGHVS and CDR2 is FNYEAQ in the germline V gene. The full variable domain, with the rest looked up from reference TRBV7-6 and TRBJ2-3, is GAGVSQSPRYKVTKRGQDVALRCDPISGHVSLYWYRQALGQGPEFLTYFNYEAQQDKSGLPNDRFSAERPEGSISTLTIQRTEQRDSAMYRCASSLVASGGTDTQYFGPGTRLTVL.